This T cell receptor beta chain was captured by sequencing in a study of T cell repertoires in cytomegalovirus infection (dated by TCRdb to between 2017 and 2020). Describing the broader study: The peptide stimulations were aimed at well-studied HLA-B-restricted epitopes as well as recently identified HLA-C-restricted CMV epitopes, whose presentation resists viral immunomodulation. The HLA type of each donor mattered for the analysis, because public TCR beta signatures pointed to carriage of CMV infection along with the matching HLA type.

Results the study describes overall, beyond this receptor: The ex vivo response was dominated by HLA-C-restricted CMV-specific TCR beta clonotypes, which also provided the single most frequent clonotype in two of eight donors. Cumulative frequency of public TCR beta family members discriminated carriers of CMV infection plus the relevant HLA type in this cohort and an independent roughly 320-donor cohort.

Sequencing took place on an Illumina HiSeq 1500. TCRdb's own reprocessing of the public reads used fastp at Q25 and MiXCR and kept productive beta chains. Every CDR3 protein is listed once, alongside the most common genes and DNA of its rows. The sample table holds about 100,000 distinct CDR3 sequences, of which around 40% were seen once. The ten most abundant clones make up around 74% of the sample. The germline V gene sets CDR1 to MGHRA and CDR2 to YSYEKL. The germline ends are 14 bases apart after V is trimmed by 2 bases and J by 6 bases. Counted from cysteine to phenylalanine, this CDR3 has 16 amino acids. Just CDR3 DNA is preserved here, 48 bases in frame from base 1. The treatment or condition tag for this specimen amounts to: in vitro stimulation with specific CMV peptide epitopes to enrich CMV-specific T cells. In regard to this clonotype: No antigen is known for it. Base qualities are not provided; no much larger clone lies one nucleotide away.

The input for sequencing was CD8+ T cells from cultured PBMCs, taken from culture after CMV antigen stimulation. This TCR derives from a human donor in good health (CMV status not recorded). Some clones in this sample may be carry-over from other donors' samples. The V and J segments used are TRBV4-1 and TRBJ2-6, with no reliable assignment of the D segment. Read as DNA, the sequence is TGCGCCAGCAGCCAACTTTTGGGGATTGCGGCCAACGTCCTGACTTTC. It specifies CASSQLLGIAANVLTF.